One sample yielded the 19 T cell receptor beta chains listed below, sequenced in a study of T cell responses to AZD1222 COVID-19 vaccine (dated by TCRdb to the early 2020s). Libraries were made using the immunoSEQ multiplex PCR assay. In its TCRdb copy, this immuneACCESS table keeps in-frame sequences only and misses some clones. Where compared with another copy, unresolved V genes explain less than half of these, and the others have no known cause. The sample table holds around 160,000 clones, of which 90% to 95% were seen once. The ten most abundant clones make up 1.1% to 1.5% of the sample. Read against the paper, the sample's time point label means: baseline before first vaccination. Sequences were derived from peripheral blood, sampled on day 0 of AZD1222 vaccination. These TCRs come from an adult in good health.

As for this clone: The sample has other DNA sequences that encode this CDR3 too. J is TRBJ1-5 and V is TRBV12-3 or TRBV12-4; D may be TRBD1 (6 bases). Trimming cost V 5 bases and J 1 base, with 6 bases left between them. This CDR3 has 13 residues. The CDR3 loop is CASSQGSNQPQHF. In DNA form, the CDR3 reads TGTGCCAGCAGTCAGGGGAGCAATCAGCCCCAGCATTTT.

This clone was observed a few times. For the CDR3, the DNA is TGTGCCTGGAGTGTAGGGGAGGGTCAGCCCCAGCATTTT. This sequence encodes CAWSVGEGQPQHF. The rearrangement uses TRBV30 and TRBJ1-5, with D tentatively TRBD1 (5 bases). CDR1 GTSNPN and CDR2 SVGIG come from the germline V gene (reference sequence). Trimming took 0 bases from V and 6 from J, leaving 9 bases between them. The CDR3 length is 13 residues.

The chain is built from TRBV7-2 and TRBJ1-1; the D gene is possibly TRBD1 (5 bases). The CDR3 totals 13 residues. Trimming took off 5 bases at V and 4 bases at J, with 11 bases between the two ends. Germline assignment: CDR1 SGHTA and CDR2 FQGNSA. CDR3 bases: TGTGCCAGCAGCCCCCTAGGGGCCACTGAAGCTTTCTTT. Its translation is CASSPLGATEAFF.

The CDR3 coding sequence is TGTGCCAGCAGCTTACAGGGTTTTAGAAGGACTAATGAAAAACTGTTTTTT. It translates to CASSLQGFRRTNEKLFF. The chain links TRBV7-6 to TRBJ1-4, with D possibly matching TRBD1 (5 bases). The V and J ends lost 2 bases and 2 bases respectively, with 15 bases between them. In germline, CDR1 is SGHVS, CDR2 FNYEAQ. The CDR3 is made up of 17 amino acids.

The J gene is TRBJ1-3, the V gene TRBV3-1 (or the pseudogene TRBV3-2), with 9 bases matching TRBD1. The germline V gene encodes CDR1 LGHDT and CDR2 YNNKEL (reference sequence). The CDR3 contains 15 residues. V was clipped by 5 bases and J by 3 bases; unmatched bases: 5. The CDR3 here is CASSSTGGGGNTIYF. The CDR3 DNA reads as TGTGCCAGCAGCTCGACAGGGGGAGGTGGAAACACCATATATTTT.

V is TRBV5-1 and J is TRBJ1-1, with a possible D match to TRBD1 (6 bases). Trimming took 5 bases from V and 6 from J, leaving 14 bases between them. The germline gives CDR1 SGHRS, CDR2 YFSETQ. The CDR3 is 13 residues long. In DNA, the CDR3 is TGCGCCAGCAGAAAAGTAGGGGGGTCTGAAGCTTTCTTT. Amino acids: CASRKVGGSEAFF.

V gene TRBV6-2 or TRBV6-3 combines with J gene TRBJ2-7; D is possibly TRBD1 (6 bases). The V end lost 5 bases, the J end lost 9 bases, and 20 bases lay between the germline ends. The CDR3 is 14 amino acids. Looked up from germline, CDR1 is MNHEY and CDR2 is SVGEGT. The CDR3 nucleotides read TGTGCCAGCAGTAACCTTCGGACAGCTACGGTGCAGTACTTC. Protein product: CASSNLRTATVQYF.

The V call is TRBV7-9, the J call TRBJ2-7, with 13 bases aligning to TRBD2. After removal of 3 bases from V and 0 bases from J, the junction contained 8 bases not matched to a gene. The germline V gene has CDR1 SEHNR and CDR2 FQNEAQ (reference sequence). The CDR3 has 18 amino acids. The CDR3 nucleotides read TGTGCCAGCAGCTTCGGGACTAGCGGGGCCTTTTTCTCCTACGAGCAGTACTTC. This codes for CASSFGTSGAFFSYEQYF.

The chain carries TRBV6-5 and TRBJ1-2; 7 nucleotides align to TRBD1. J gave up 0 bases and V 2 bases, and 3 bases lay outside the gene matches. Looked up from germline, CDR1 is MNHEY and CDR2 is SVGAGI. The CDR3 is 15 amino acids. The CDR3 protein is CASSYAGTANYGYTF. The CDR3 region has the DNA TGTGCCAGCAGTTACGCAGGGACAGCTAACTATGGCTACACCTTC.

This chain joins TRBV9 and TRBJ1-1; TRBD1 aligns across 9 bases. Germline V gene data show CDR1 as SGDLS and CDR2 as YYNGEE. The CDR3 spans 14 residues. V shed 3 bases, J shed 4 bases, and the junction held 4 bases outside the gene matches. CDR3: CASSGRDRATEAFF. The DNA for the CDR3 is TGTGCCAGCAGCGGCCGGGACAGGGCCACTGAAGCTTTCTTT. Full variable domain (missing parts from reference TRBV9 and TRBJ1-1): DSGVTQTPKHLITATGQRVTLRCSPRSGDLSVYWYQQSLDQGLQFLIQYYNGEERAKGNILERFSAQQFPDLHSELNLSSLELGDSALYFCASSGRDRATEAFFGQGTRLTVV.

This sequence joins TRBV11-2 and TRBJ2-1, with 9 bases identical to TRBD2. V was clipped by 8 bases and J by 2 bases; unmatched bases: 4. Germline CDR1 is SGHAT and CDR2 is FQNNGV. The CDR3 is 14 amino acids. The CDR3 nucleotides read TGTGCCAGCGCCCTAGCGGGGACCTACAATGAGCAGTTCTTC. Protein sequence: CASALAGTYNEQFF.

The rearrangement uses TRBV7-6 and TRBJ1-2; weak D call: TRBD1 (6 bases). Germline assignment: CDR1 SGHVS and CDR2 FNYEAQ. This CDR3 region has 15 residues. V was cut by 1 base and J by 8 bases, with 17 bases left in between. CDR3 DNA: TGTGCCAGCAGCTTAGGGGGGCAGGGCGTGTTCGGCTACACCTTC. Its translation: CASSLGGQGVFGYTF.

The CDR3 here is CASSTTRGGGTGELFF. In DNA form, the CDR3 reads TGTGCCAGCAGTACCACCCGGGGCGGCGGCACCGGGGAGCTGTTTTTT. The chain joins TRBV28 to TRBJ2-2; D may be TRBD1 or TRBD2 (5 bases each). CDR3 length: 16 amino acids. Germline V lookup: CDR1 MDHEN, CDR2 SYDVKM. Trimming removed 5 bases at V and 4 bases at J, with 17 bases between.

This chain connects TRBV30 to TRBJ2-6, with D perhaps matching TRBD1 (5 bases). V lost 8 bases and J 0 bases, leaving 20 bases between the germline ends. Germline V gives CDR1 GTSNPN, CDR2 SVGIG (reference sequence). The CDR3 loop spans 17 amino acids. CDR3: CARGGDAALSGANVLTF. The CDR3 DNA reads as TGTGCCAGGGGTGGGGATGCAGCCCTCTCTGGGGCCAACGTCCTGACTTTC.

The V gene is TRBV3-1 (or the pseudogene TRBV3-2), the J gene TRBJ2-1; D is ambiguous. Germline CDR1 is LGHDT and CDR2 is YNNKEL (reference sequence). V shed 4 bases and J shed 5 bases, with 6 bases lying between them. This CDR3 spans 12 amino acids. CDR3 protein: CASSPIDNEQFF. DNA for the CDR3: TGTGCCAGCAGCCCTATTGACAATGAGCAGTTCTTC.

The CDR3 loop reads CATSDDTDTQYF. The CDR3 bases are TGTGCCACCAGTGACGACACCGATACGCAGTATTTT. V is TRBV24-1 and J is TRBJ2-3; D is undetermined. Germline V gene data show CDR1 as KGHDR and CDR2 as SFDVKD. V lost 4 bases and J 6 bases, leaving 7 bases between the germline ends. This CDR3 region has 12 residues.

V gene TRBV25-1 combines with J gene TRBJ2-5; 9 bases match TRBD2. With 8 bases clipped from V and 3 bases from J, the junction kept 13 bases outside the gene matches. The CDR3 spans 16 residues. Germline V lookup: CDR1 MGHDK, CDR2 SYGVNS. Written as DNA, the CDR3 is TGTGCCAGCTCCATCTATGGGGCTAGCGGGGAAGAGACCCAGTACTTC. Its translation: CASSIYGASGEETQYF.

V and J are TRBV6-1 and TRBJ2-7; D not certain. In germline, CDR1 is MNHNS, CDR2 SASEGT. The germline V and J ends were trimmed by 0 bases and 0 bases, with 6 bases remaining between them. The CDR3 runs 14 residues. The CDR3 loop reads CASSEATRSYEQYF. The DNA for the CDR3 is TGTGCCAGCAGTGAAGCAACACGCTCCTACGAGCAGTACTTC.

This chain links TRBV24-1 with TRBJ2-5; 10 bases match TRBD1. V shed 4 bases, J shed 5 bases, and the junction held 9 bases outside the gene matches. The CDR3 covers 16 residues. The germline CDR1 and CDR2 sequences are KGHDR and SFDVKD. The CDR3 DNA reads TGTGCCACCAGTGAAGCGGGGACAGGGGTCGGGGAGACCCAGTACTTC. Its translation is CATSEAGTGVGETQYF.